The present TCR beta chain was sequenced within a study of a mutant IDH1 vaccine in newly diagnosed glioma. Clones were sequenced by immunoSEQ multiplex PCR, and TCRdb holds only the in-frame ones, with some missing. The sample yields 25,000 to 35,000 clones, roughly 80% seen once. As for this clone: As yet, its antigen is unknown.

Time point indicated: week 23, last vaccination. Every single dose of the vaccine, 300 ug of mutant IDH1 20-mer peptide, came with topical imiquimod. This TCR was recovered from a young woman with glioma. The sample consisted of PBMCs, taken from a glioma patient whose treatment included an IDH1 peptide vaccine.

The CDR3 spells CASSLEQGVSYEQYF. DNA for the CDR3: TGTGCCAGCAGCTTGGAACAGGGGGTTTCCTACGAGCAGTACTTC. The chain recombines TRBV5-5 with TRBJ2-7; 8 positions agree with TRBD1. From germline, CDR1 is SGHKS and CDR2 YYEKEE (reference sequence). The CDR3 has 15 amino acids. V lost 0 bases, J lost 1 base, and 3 bases stayed unmatched.